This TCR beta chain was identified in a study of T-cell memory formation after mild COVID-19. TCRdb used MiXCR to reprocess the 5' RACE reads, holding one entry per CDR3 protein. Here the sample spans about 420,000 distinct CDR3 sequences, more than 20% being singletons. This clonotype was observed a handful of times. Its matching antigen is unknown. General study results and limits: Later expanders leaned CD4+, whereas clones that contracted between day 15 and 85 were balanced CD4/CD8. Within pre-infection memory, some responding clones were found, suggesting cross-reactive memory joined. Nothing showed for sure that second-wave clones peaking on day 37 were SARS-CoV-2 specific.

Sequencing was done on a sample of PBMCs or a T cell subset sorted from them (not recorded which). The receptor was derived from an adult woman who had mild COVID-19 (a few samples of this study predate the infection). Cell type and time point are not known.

CDR3: CASSDRQGGFYGYTF. The CDR3 coding sequence is TGTGCCAGCAGTGACCGACAGGGGGGGTTCTATGGCTACACCTTC. The chain carries TRBV25-1 and TRBJ1-2; 9 bases match TRBD1. CDR3 size: 15 residues. V shed 3 bases and J 4 bases; nucleotides not matched to a gene: 6. Germline V lookup: CDR1 MGHDK, CDR2 SYGVNS.